Below, one TCR beta chain is given with its context. The data originate from a study of OX40 agonist ivuxolimab in advanced cancers. TCRdb's table, derived via immunoSEQ multiplex PCR, lists solely in-frame clones and lacks some. Of roughly 71,000 clones listed, about 88% are singletons. The germline V and J ends were trimmed by 1 base and 0 bases, with 13 bases remaining between them. Germline-derived CDR1 and CDR2 are MGHRA and YSYEKL. CDR3 size: 17 residues. The rearrangement uses TRBV4-1 and TRBJ1-3; D may be TRBD1 (5 bases). The specimen comprised CD4+ or CD8+ T cells sorted from blood, sampled in a trial of the OX40 agonist ivuxolimab. This clonotype originated in an adult with an advanced solid tumor such as melanoma, head and neck, liver or kidney cancer. CDR3 DNA: TGCGCCAGCAGCCAAGCCGGGCAGGGTGCCTCTGGAAACACCATATATTTT. Translating it yields CASSQAGQGASGNTIYF.